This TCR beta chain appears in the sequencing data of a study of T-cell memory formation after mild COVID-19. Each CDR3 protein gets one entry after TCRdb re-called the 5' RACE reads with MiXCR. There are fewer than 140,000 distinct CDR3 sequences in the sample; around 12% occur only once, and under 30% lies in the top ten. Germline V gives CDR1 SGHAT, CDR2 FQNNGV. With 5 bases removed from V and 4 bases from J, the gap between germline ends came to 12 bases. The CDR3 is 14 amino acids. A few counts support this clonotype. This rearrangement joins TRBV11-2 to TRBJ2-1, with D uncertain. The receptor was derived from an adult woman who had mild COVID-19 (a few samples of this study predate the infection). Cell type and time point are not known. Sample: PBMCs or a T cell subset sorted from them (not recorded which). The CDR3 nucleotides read TGTGCCAGCAGCCAGTCCCTAGGATACAATGAGCAGTTCTTC. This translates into CASSQSLGYNEQFF.